This TCR beta chain was found in a study of blood T cells in healthy people across ages. A second PCR of roughly 7 to 11 cycles used a sample-barcoded 5' primer and a J-beta primer mix. Each CDR3 protein gets one entry after TCRdb re-called the 5' RACE reads with MiXCR. The repertoire has more than 650,000 distinct CDR3 sequences, about 26% of them found once; the top ten carry over 2.5%. This clonotype was picked up a small number of times. The CDR3 has 15 amino acids. The junction had 8 bases not matched to a gene; V was cut back by 3 bases and J by 3 bases. These sequences were also reported in another study, on T cells of mothers and their children.

The receptor's source is a boy aged 5 to 17 in good health. The chain has TRBV12-3 or TRBV12-4 and TRBJ2-7; 7 bases agree with TRBD2. Sequencing used blood. The CDR3 region is CASSLGPSGYYEQYF. The CDR3, as DNA: TGTGCCAGCAGTTTGGGGCCTAGCGGATACTACGAGCAGTACTTC.